A selection of T cell receptor beta chains follows, all from one sample in a study of cytomegalovirus exposure and HLA in healthy donors. Sequencing was performed with immunoSEQ multiplex PCR; in TCRdb, only in-frame clones are kept and a portion is missing. This table holds some 160,000 clones, about 76% found once. The sequenced sample was PBMCs. The receptor set was obtained from a woman aged 18-29 years in good health and CMV-seropositive. Each CDR3 is given with its conserved first and last residue. Each record gives: V gene, clone size, D gene, J gene, CDR3 protein, CDR3 DNA. D genes are given only for firm matches. Rows may omit the clone size; those that give it use once, few, many or a size class.

TRBV4-2,few,NA,TRBJ2-5,CASSSGVQETQYF,TGTGCCAGCAGTAGCGGTGTTCAAGAGACCCAGTACTTC
TRBV12-1,NA,NA,TRBJ1-5,CASSFGQGTQPQHF,NA
TRBV29-1,NA,NA,TRBJ1-1,CSVVPTDTSGEAFF,TGCAGCGTTGTACCAACGGACACATCAGGTGAAGCTTTCTTT
TRBV28,NA,NA,TRBJ1-1,CASSLGTGAAFF,TGTGCCAGCAGTCTGGGAACAGGCGCCGCTTTCTTT
TRBV6-5,once,TRBD1,TRBJ1-2,CASSPGQGLRGYTF,TGTGCCAGCAGTCCCGGACAGGGGTTGCGTGGCTACACCTTC
TRBV10-3,NA,TRBD1,TRBJ1-1,CAISQGDTEAFF,TGTGCCATCAGTCAGGGGGACACTGAAGCTTTCTTT
TRBV4-2,few,TRBD1,TRBJ2-5,CASSQGQGADLETQYF,TGTGCCAGCAGCCAGGGCCAGGGGGCCGACTTGGAGACCCAGTACTTC
TRBV9,NA,TRBD1,TRBJ2-3,CASSDGQGVDTQYF,TGTGCCAGCAGCGACGGACAGGGGGTCGATACGCAGTATTTT
TRBV19,few,TRBD1,TRBJ1-6,CASSTQGASPLHF,TGTGCCAGTAGTACACAGGGGGCCTCACCCCTCCACTTT
TRBV28,NA,NA,TRBJ1-2,CASIRGADVNYGYTF,TGTGCCAGCATCCGGGGGGCGGACGTTAACTATGGCTACACCTTC
TRBV6-1,NA,NA,TRBJ1-5,CASSEDGARQPQHF,TGTGCCAGCAGTGAAGATGGGGCGAGGCAGCCCCAGCATTTT
TRBV5-1,NA,NA,TRBJ2-2,CASSSNRVANTGELFF,TGCGCCAGCAGCTCCAACAGGGTCGCGAACACCGGGGAGCTGTTTTTT
TRBV10-3,NA,TRBD1,TRBJ2-7,CAISDTGGDEQYF,TGTGCCATCAGTGATACAGGGGGCGACGAGCAGTACTTC
TRBV15,NA,NA,TRBJ1-2,CATSREAGLNYGHTF,TGTGCCACCAGCAGAGAGGCAGGGCTTAACTATGGCCACACCTTC
TRBV30,NA,NA,TRBJ1-1,CAWNRLDTEAFF,TGTGCCTGGAACCGTTTAGACACTGAAGCCTTCTTT
TRBV19,once,NA,TRBJ2-4,CASSIWSDRAKNIQYF,TGTGCCAGTAGTATTTGGTCCGATCGGGCCAAAAACATTCAGTACTTC